This TCR beta chain was sequenced in a study of regulatory T cells in long-lasting Graves disease. Looking at the study overall: Antithyroid drugs had been taken by newly diagnosed Graves' patients for under 3 months.

The V and J ends lost 2 bases and 2 bases respectively, with 16 bases between them. The germline V gene has CDR1 SNHLY and CDR2 FYNNEI. CDR3 length: 16 residues. As to time point: newly diagnosed GD, antithyroid drugs for less than 3 months. With RNA extracted from PBMCs as input, the TCR library was made. Patients all came to the study from an endocrinology department in Xi'an, China. This clonotype occurred many times. Relying on iRepertoire HTBI primers and Arm-PCR of CDR3 regions, the team built TCR beta libraries. TCRdb ran MiXCR on the multiplex PCR reads and lists one entry per CDR3 protein. The sample includes about 300,000 distinct CDR3 sequences, over 15% seen only once; the top ten take less than 45%.

The sequence derives from a female donor with Graves disease. J is TRBJ2-7 and V is TRBV2; D is possibly TRBD1 or TRBD2 (6 bases each). Sequencing was performed on peripheral blood mononuclear cells (PBMCs), taken at new diagnosis, from a patient treated with antithyroid drugs. The CDR3 DNA follows: TGTGCCAGCAGTGAATTCTCCAGGAGGGGGACCTACGAGCAGTACTTC. The encoded protein is CASSEFSRRGTYEQYF.